Detailed here is one T cell receptor (beta chain). Its antigen is still unknown. Positive CCR7 selection of CD45RO-negative cells yielded the naive CD8 cells, and terminally differentiated effector memory CD45RA+ cells were excluded. The donors were all Caucasian adults (living in Nashville, Tennessee). Trimming took 2 bases from V and 2 from J, leaving 14 bases between them. The germline gives CDR1 SGHDT, CDR2 YYEEEE. The CDR3 loop spans 15 amino acids. The authors' processing: Because ImmunoSEQ provided only junction sequences with no quality scores, the filtering differed. Here immunoSEQ multiplex PCR was the method, and the copy in TCRdb shows in-frame clones only, minus some. V and J calls and clone size follow that table, whereas D and trimming were derived from the DNA. Found here are nearly 2 million clones, roughly 94% of them singletons; the top ten hold 0.95% to 1.5%. This entry is derived from a study of shared clonotypes between healthy human individuals.

Notes on the study in general: At large depth, rarefaction still showed sorted-subset sequencing to be incomplete.

The TCR was taken from a young man in good health. The sample consisted of naive CD8+ T cells sorted from blood. V gene TRBV5-6 combines with J gene TRBJ2-7, with a tentative D call TRBD2 (5 bases). CDR3 sequence reads: CASSFPSSGTYEQYF. The CDR3 DNA sequence: TGTGCCAGCAGCTTCCCCTCGAGCGGCACCTACGAGCAGTACTTC.